The clone carrying this T cell receptor beta chain was detected many times. Its target is not known. This specimen belongs to a study of regulatory T cells in long-lasting Graves disease. Study-level findings and limits: When disease was persistent, TRBV28, TRBJ1-2 and TRBJ2-5 were the favored segments. Patients with persistent Graves' had lower TCR diversity than newly diagnosed patients.

Germline V CDR1 and CDR2: MNHEY, SVGEGT. This CDR3 region has 16 residues. J lost 6 bases, V lost 6 bases, and 8 bases had no gene match. Time point denoted: newly diagnosed GD, antithyroid drugs for less than 3 months. PBMCs were the source of the RNA used for TCR sequencing. iRepertoire HTBI primers and Arm-PCR of CDR3 regions built TCR beta libraries. MiXCR was run by TCRdb on the multiplex PCR reads, yielding one entry per CDR3 protein. The top ten clones hold roughly 25% of a sample with about 530,000 distinct CDR3 sequences, 16% of them seen once. These data were likewise used in another study, on T cells in Graves' hyperthyroidism and ophthalmopathy. That study adds: No progression to ophthalmopathy during 18 months of follow-up defined stable disease. Among thyroid clonotypes expanded above 0.001, most also appeared in blood.

This receptor was obtained from a woman in her forties or fifties with Graves disease. The rearrangement uses TRBV6-2 or TRBV6-3 and TRBJ2-3; 14 bases align to TRBD2. The source material was peripheral blood mononuclear cells (PBMCs), sampled at new diagnosis, from a patient treated with antithyroid drugs. CDR3 nucleotide sequence: TGTGCCAGCAGCACGGGACTAGCGGGGGCAGGGGATACGCAGTATTTT. This sequence encodes CASSTGLAGAGDTQYF.